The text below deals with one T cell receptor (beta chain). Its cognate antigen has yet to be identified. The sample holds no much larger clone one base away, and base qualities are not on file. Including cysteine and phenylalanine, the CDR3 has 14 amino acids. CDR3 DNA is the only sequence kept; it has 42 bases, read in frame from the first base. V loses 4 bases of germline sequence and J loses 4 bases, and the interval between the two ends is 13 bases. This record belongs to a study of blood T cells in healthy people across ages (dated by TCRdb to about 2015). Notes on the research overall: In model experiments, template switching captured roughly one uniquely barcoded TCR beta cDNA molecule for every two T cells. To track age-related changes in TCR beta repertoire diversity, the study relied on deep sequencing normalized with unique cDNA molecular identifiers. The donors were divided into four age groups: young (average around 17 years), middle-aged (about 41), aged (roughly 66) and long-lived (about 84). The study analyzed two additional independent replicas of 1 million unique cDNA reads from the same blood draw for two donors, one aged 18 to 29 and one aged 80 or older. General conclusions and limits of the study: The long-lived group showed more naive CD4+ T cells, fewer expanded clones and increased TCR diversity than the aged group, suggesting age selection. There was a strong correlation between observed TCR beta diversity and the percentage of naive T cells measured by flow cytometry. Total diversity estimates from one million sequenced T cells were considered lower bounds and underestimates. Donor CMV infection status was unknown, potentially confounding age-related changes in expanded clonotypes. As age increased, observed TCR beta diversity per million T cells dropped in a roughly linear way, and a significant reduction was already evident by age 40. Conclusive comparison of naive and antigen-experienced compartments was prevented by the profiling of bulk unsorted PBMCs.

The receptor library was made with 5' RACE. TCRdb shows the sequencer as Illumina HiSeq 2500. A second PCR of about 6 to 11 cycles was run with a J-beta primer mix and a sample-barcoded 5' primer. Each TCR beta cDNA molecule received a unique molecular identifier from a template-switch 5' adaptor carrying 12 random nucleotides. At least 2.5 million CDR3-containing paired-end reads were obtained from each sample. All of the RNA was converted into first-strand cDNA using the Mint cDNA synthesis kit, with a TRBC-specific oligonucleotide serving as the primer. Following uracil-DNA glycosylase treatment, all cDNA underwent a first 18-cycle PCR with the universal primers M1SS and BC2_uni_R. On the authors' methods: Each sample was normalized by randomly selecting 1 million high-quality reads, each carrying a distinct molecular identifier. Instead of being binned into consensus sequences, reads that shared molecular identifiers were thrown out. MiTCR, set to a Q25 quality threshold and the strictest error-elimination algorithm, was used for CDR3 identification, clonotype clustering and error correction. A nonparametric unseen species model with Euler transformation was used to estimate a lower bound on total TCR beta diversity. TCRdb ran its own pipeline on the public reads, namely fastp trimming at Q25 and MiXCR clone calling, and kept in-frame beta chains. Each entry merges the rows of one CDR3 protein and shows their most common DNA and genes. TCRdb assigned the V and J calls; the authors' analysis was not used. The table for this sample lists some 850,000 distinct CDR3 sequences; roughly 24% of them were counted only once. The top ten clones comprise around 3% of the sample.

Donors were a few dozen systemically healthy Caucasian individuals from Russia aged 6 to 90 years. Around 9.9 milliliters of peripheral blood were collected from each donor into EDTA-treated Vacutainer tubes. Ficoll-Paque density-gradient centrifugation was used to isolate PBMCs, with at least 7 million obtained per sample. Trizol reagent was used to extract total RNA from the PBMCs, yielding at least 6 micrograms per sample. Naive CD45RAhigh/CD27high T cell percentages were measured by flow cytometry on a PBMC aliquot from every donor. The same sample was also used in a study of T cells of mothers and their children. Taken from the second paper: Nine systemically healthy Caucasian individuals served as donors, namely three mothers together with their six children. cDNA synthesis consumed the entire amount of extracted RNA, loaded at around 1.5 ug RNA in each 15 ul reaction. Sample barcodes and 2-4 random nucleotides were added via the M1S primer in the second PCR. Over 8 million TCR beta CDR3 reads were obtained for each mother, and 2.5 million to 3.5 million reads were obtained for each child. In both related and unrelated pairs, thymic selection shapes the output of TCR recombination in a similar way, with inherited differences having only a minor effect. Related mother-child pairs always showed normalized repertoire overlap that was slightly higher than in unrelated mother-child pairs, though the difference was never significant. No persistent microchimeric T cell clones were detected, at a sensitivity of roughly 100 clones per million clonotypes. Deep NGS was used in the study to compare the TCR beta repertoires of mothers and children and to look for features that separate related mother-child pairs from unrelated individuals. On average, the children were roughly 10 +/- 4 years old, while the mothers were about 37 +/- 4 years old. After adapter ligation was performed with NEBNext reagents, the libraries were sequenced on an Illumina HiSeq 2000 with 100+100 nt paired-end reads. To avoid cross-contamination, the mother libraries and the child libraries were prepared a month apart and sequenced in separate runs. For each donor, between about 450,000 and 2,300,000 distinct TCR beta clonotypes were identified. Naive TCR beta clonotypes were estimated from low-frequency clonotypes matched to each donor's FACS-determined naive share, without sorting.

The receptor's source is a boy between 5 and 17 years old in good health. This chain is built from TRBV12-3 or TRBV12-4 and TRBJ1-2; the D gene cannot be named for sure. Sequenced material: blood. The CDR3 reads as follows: CASSSTYPPYGYTF. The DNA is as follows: TGTGCCAGCAGTTCAACCTATCCACCCTATGGCTACACCTTC.